Below are 14 T cell receptor beta chains sequenced from a single sample in a study of T cell responses to AZD1222 COVID-19 vaccine. Sequenced by immunoSEQ multiplex PCR; TCRdb stores in-frame clones only, minus some. Of some 84,000 clones in the sample, approximately 86% were seen once. The sample was peripheral blood, taken on day 0 of AZD1222 vaccination. All receptors derive from an adult in good health.

This clone was recorded a few times. V and J are TRBV5-1 and TRBJ2-7; 7 positions agree with TRBD1. Looked up from germline, CDR1 is SGHRS and CDR2 is YFSETQ. J was trimmed by 0 bases and V by 4 bases; bases with no gene match: 4. The CDR3 consists of 14 residues. CDR3 nucleotides: TGCGCCAGCAGCCCGGGGACAGCCTCCTACGAGCAGTACTTC. Translated: CASSPGTASYEQYF.

The J gene is TRBJ2-7, the V gene TRBV25-1; D not certain. This CDR3 is built from 14 residues. CDR1 and CDR2 (germline): MGHDK, SYGVNS. V lost 5 bases and J lost 2, with 13 bases in between. In DNA, the CDR3 is TGTGCCAGCAGTACCCAACACAGAACCTACGAGCAGTACTTC. It yields the protein CASSTQHRTYEQYF.

The V gene is TRBV10-1, the J gene TRBJ2-3; tentative D call: TRBD2 (6 bases). CDR1 is WNHNN and CDR2 is SYGVQD in the germline V gene (reference sequence). The CDR3 extends over 16 amino acids. Between the trimmed V and J ends, which lost 1 base and 5 bases, there was a span of 16 bases. The CDR3 bases are TGCGCCAGCAGTGAGTTTTTTAGCGGTGAGGGAGATACGCAGTATTTT. Translated: CASSEFFSGEGDTQYF.

The CDR3 coding sequence is TGTGCCACCAGTGATGACAGGGCCCTGAGGCCCCAGCATTTT. Translation: CATSDDRALRPQHF. The chain carries TRBV24-1 and TRBJ1-5, with 7 bases aligning to TRBD1. V lost 3 bases and J lost 9; bases outside the gene matches: 7. Looked up from germline, CDR1 is KGHDR and CDR2 is SFDVKD. The CDR3 totals 14 residues.

V gene TRBV19 combines with J gene TRBJ2-7; 11 nucleotides align to TRBD2. Germline V gene data show CDR1 as LNHDA and CDR2 as SQIVND (reference sequence). The CDR3 runs 15 residues. Unmatched junction bases numbered 5, after V lost 3 bases and J lost 4 bases. DNA for the CDR3: TGTGCCAGTAGTATCGCTAGCGGGAGGTTATACGAGCAGTACTTC. Translation: CASSIASGRLYEQYF.

V is TRBV28 and J is TRBJ2-7; no clear D gene. This CDR3 has 14 residues. CDR1 is MDHEN, CDR2 SYDVKM, per germline. Trimming pared 4 bases from V and 5 bases from J, leaving 15 bases between. The CDR3 sequence is CASSSRWSVNEQYF. In DNA, the CDR3 is TGTGCCAGCAGTTCACGATGGTCCGTGAACGAGCAGTACTTC.

The rearrangement links TRBV28 to TRBJ1-3, with 7 bases identical to TRBD1. V lost 7 bases to trimming and J lost 0 bases; unmatched junction nucleotides: 3. This CDR3 contains 14 residues. Germline CDR1 reads MDHEN; CDR2 reads SYDVKM. The CDR3 is CASIRQGSGNTIYF. The CDR3 DNA follows: TGTGCCAGCATTAGACAGGGCTCTGGAAACACCATATATTTT.

The J gene is TRBJ1-1, the V gene TRBV5-1; D is ambiguous. Germline-derived CDR1 and CDR2 are SGHRS and YFSETQ. CDR3 length: 14 amino acids. Deletions cut 1 base from V and 1 base from J, with 8 bases between. The CDR3 loop is CASSLTRPNTEAFF. The DNA for the CDR3 is TGCGCCAGCAGCTTGACCAGGCCGAACACTGAAGCTTTCTTT.

The chain uses TRBV11-2 and TRBJ1-3; D remains ambiguous. The V gene's germline CDR1 is SGHAT and CDR2 FQNNGV. The CDR3 is 16 amino acids. The V gene lost 0 bases and the J gene lost 7 bases, with 16 bases spanning the gap. Here the CDR3 DNA reads TGTGCCAGCAGCTTAGATCGGTGGAGAGCGGGGAACACCATATATTTT. It translates to CASSLDRWRAGNTIYF.

The chain links TRBV7-9 to TRBJ2-4, with unresolved D. This CDR3 spans 15 amino acids. Germline V gene lookup returns CDR1 SEHNR and CDR2 FQNEAQ (reference sequence). V lost 3 bases, J lost 1 base, and 10 bases lay in between. The DNA for the CDR3 is TGTGCCAGCAGCTTCTCCGGCGGCGCCAAAAACATTCAGTACTTC. It translates to CASSFSGGAKNIQYF. Full variable domain (remainder filled in from reference TRBV7-9 and TRBJ2-4): DTGVSQNPRHKITKRGQNVTFRCDPISEHNRLYWYRQTLGQGPEFLTYFQNEAQLEKSRLLSDRFSAERPKGSFSTLEIQRTEQGDSAMYLCASSFSGGAKNIQYFGAGTRLSVL.

This clone was picked up one time. The rearrangement links TRBV28 to TRBJ2-1, with 14 bases that match TRBD2. Per the germline V gene, CDR1 is MDHEN and CDR2 is SYDVKM. There are 17 residues in the CDR3. V lost 9 bases, J lost 4 bases, and 11 bases stayed unmatched. CDR3 sequence: CASPSSGTSGRYNEQFF. In DNA form, the CDR3 reads TGTGCCAGTCCCTCTTCCGGGACTAGCGGGAGATACAATGAGCAGTTCTTC.

This clone is labeled as medium-sized. The chain combines TRBV9 with TRBJ2-3; weak D call: TRBD2 (6 bases). From germline, CDR1 is SGDLS and CDR2 YYNGEE. The CDR3 contains 15 residues. The V and J ends lost 4 bases and 8 bases respectively, with 20 bases between them. Here the CDR3 DNA reads TGTGCCAGCAGCCCAGGAGGGGCCCCCCGGGGTACGCAGTATTTT. It is translated as CASSPGGAPRGTQYF.

The chain recombines TRBV10-3 with TRBJ1-1; D uncertain. V lost 2 bases and J lost 1, with 8 bases in between. Germline CDR1 and CDR2: ENHRY and SYGVKD. The CDR3 consists of 14 residues. The CDR3 loop reads CAISEIQPNTEAFF. The CDR3 DNA is TGTGCCATCAGTGAGATCCAGCCGAACACTGAAGCTTTCTTT.

This clone is large. J is TRBJ1-6 and V is TRBV5-5; D not certain. V was cut by 0 bases and J by 9 bases, with 10 bases left in between. Germline V gene data show CDR1 as SGHKS and CDR2 as YYEKEE (reference sequence). This CDR3 has 14 amino acids. CDR3 DNA sequence: TGTGCCAGCAGCTTGGGGCAGGCTGGTTCACCCCTCCACTTT. Protein sequence: CASSLGQAGSPLHF.